These T cell receptor beta chains were read from a single sample in a study of T cell changes during pregnancy in multiple sclerosis. The data were produced by immunoSEQ multiplex PCR, yet TCRdb's version contains in-frame clones alone and is incomplete. The top ten hold more than 5.5% of the sample, which has over 25,000 clones, around nine tenths seen once. The sequencing here drew on CD8+ T cells from peripheral blood mononuclear cells, taken before pregnancy. Receptor source: a female donor with multiple sclerosis, enrolled in a pregnancy study. The CDR3 runs from the conserved cysteine through the conserved F or W. A D gene is named only where the DNA matches it firmly. Rows give clone size only sometimes, using once, few, many, or a class for an expanded clone.

>TRBV13|-|-|TRBJ2-1
TGTGCCAGCAGCTTAGGGCTGAGCTCCTACAATGAGCAGTTCTTC
CASSLGLSSYNEQFF
>TRBV7-2|TRBD1|-|TRBJ2-7
TGTGCCAGCAGCTTATGGGCCGAAGGGACAGACCCCTACGAGCAGTACTTC
CASSLWAEGTDPYEQYF
>TRBV11-2|TRBD2|once|TRBJ2-1
TGTGCCAGCAGCTATGCCGGACTAGCGGCCTACAATGAGCAGTTCTTC
CASSYAGLAAYNEQFF
>TRBV13|-|-|TRBJ1-4
TGTGCCAGCAGCCCTCCCAACCAGGCCCTTAATGAAAAACTGTTTTTT
CASSPPNQALNEKLFF
>TRBV13|-|-|TRBJ1-1
TGTGCCAGCAGCCCCCCTCGGGGTAAGAGCACTGAAGCTTTCTTT
CASSPPRGKSTEAFF
>TRBV19|TRBD1|-|TRBJ1-5
TGTGCCAGTAGTAAAGACCGGGACAGGGTGACTCAGCCCCAGCATTTT
CASSKDRDRVTQPQHF
>TRBV7-9|-|-|TRBJ2-7
TGTGCCAGCAGCTCCAACATCCACGAGCAGTACTTC
CASSSNIHEQYF
>TRBV5-1|TRBD2|-|TRBJ2-7
TGCGCCAGCAGCTCAAGGACTAGCGGAAACTACGAGCAGTACTTC
CASSSRTSGNYEQYF
>TRBV29-1|-|-|TRBJ2-7
TGCAGCGTTGAAGACACAGGGATAGGGCAGTACTTC
CSVEDTGIGQYF
>TRBV13|-|-|TRBJ1-1
TGTGCCAGCAGCTTAGAAGGGGGTTGGGGCACTGAAGCTTTCTTT
CASSLEGGWGTEAFF
>TRBV27|-|-|TRBJ2-7
TGTACCAGCAGTTACGGACTGCCGGCCTACGAGCAGTACTTC
CTSSYGLPAYEQYF
>TRBV4-3|-|-|TRBJ1-2
TGCGCCAGCAGCCAAGATCGCGGCAGGGGACGTGGCTACACCTTC
CASSQDRGRGRGYTF
>TRBV4-1|TRBD1|-|TRBJ2-2
TGCGCCAGCAGCCAAAAATCAGGGGGCTACTTCACCGGGGAGCTGTTTTTT
CASSQKSGGYFTGELFF
>TRBV29-1|-|-|TRBJ2-7
TGCAGCGCCGCGTATGGGGCTGAGCAGTACTTC
CSAAYGAEQYF
>TRBV11-2|TRBD1|once|TRBJ1-4
TGTGCCAGTACTGGGACAGGTATTAATGAAAAACTGTTTTTT
CASTGTGINEKLFF
>TRBV19|TRBD1|-|TRBJ1-1
TGTGCCAGTAGCACACGACAGGGGACATCATTTAACACTGAAGCTTTCTTT
CASSTRQGTSFNTEAFF
>TRBV6-1|TRBD2|once|TRBJ2-7
TGTGCCAGCAGCCCCGGAGTAGCGGGAACCTACGAGCAGTACTTC
CASSPGVAGTYEQYF
>TRBV7-2|-|-|TRBJ2-7
TGTGCCAGCAGCTATAGCGTTACCTACGAGCAGTACTTC
CASSYSVTYEQYF
>TRBV19|-|few|TRBJ1-1
TGTGCCAGTAGTATAGACCGGACTGAAGCTTTCTTT
CASSIDRTEAFF
>TRBV4-1|-|-|TRBJ2-1
TGCGCCAGCAGCCAGATAGGCGGGAATGAGCAGTTCTTC
CASSQIGGNEQFF
>TRBV5-6|-|-|TRBJ2-3
TGTGCCAGCAGCCCAGGGACTCTAGATACGCAGTATTTT
CASSPGTLDTQYF
>TRBV7-9|TRBD2|once|TRBJ2-7
TGTGCCAGCAGCTTCGCGGGAGACGAGCAGTACTTC
CASSFAGDEQYF
>TRBV4-3|-|-|TRBJ2-1
TGCGCCAGCAGCCACCGGACAGAATCCTACAATGAGCAGTTCTTC
CASSHRTESYNEQFF
>TRBV7-9|-|-|TRBJ1-1
TGTGCCAGCAGCCCAGCGGTCTTGAACACTGAAGCTTTCTTT
CASSPAVLNTEAFF
>TRBV19|TRBD2|-|TRBJ2-3
TGTGCCAGTAGCTGGTCTAGCGGAGGCACAGATACGCAGTATTTT
CASSWSSGGTDTQYF
>TRBV27|TRBD1|-|TRBJ1-2
TGTGCCAGCAGTTTGACAGGGGGGACCCCCAACTATGGCTACACCTTC
CASSLTGGTPNYGYTF
>TRBV5-6|-|-|TRBJ1-1
TGTGCCAGCAGCTTGAGGGGACAAGTTGAAGCTTTCTTT
CASSLRGQVEAFF
>TRBV4-2|-|medium-sized|TRBJ2-6
TGTGCCAGCAGCCAGGACAACTCTGGGGCCAACGTCCTGACTTTC
CASSQDNSGANVLTF
>TRBV27|-|-|TRBJ1-1
TGTGCCAGCAGTTTGATGACTCACACTGAAGCTTTCTTT
CASSLMTHTEAFF
>TRBV9|TRBD2|-|TRBJ2-7
TGTGCCAGCAGCGTCGCGGGGACTAGCGGAACCTACGAGCAGTACTTC
CASSVAGTSGTYEQYF
>TRBV4-3|TRBD2|-|TRBJ2-1
TGCGCCAGCAGCCAAGACGGGAGGGATGGGTACAATGAGCAGTTCTTC
CASSQDGRDGYNEQFF
>TRBV6-6|TRBD1|-|TRBJ2-1
TGTGCCAGCAGTTACTTCCCGGACAGGGATTACAATGAGCAGTTCTTC
CASSYFPDRDYNEQFF
>TRBV28|-|-|TRBJ1-5
TGTGCCAGCAGTTTATTACAGGAACATAGCAATCAGCCCCAGCATTTT
CASSLLQEHSNQPQHF
>TRBV28|-|few|TRBJ1-5
TGTGCCAGCAGCCTGGGGGGTTCTCAGCCCCAGCATTTT
CASSLGGSQPQHF
>TRBV9|TRBD2|-|TRBJ2-7
TGTGCCAGCAGCGTAAGGAGCGGGAGGATCAACGAGCAGTACTTC
CASSVRSGRINEQYF
>TRBV7-2|TRBD2|-|TRBJ2-7
TGTGCCAGCAGCCCCGGACTAGCGGGAGGAGGTTACGAGCAGTACTTC
CASSPGLAGGGYEQYF
>TRBV19|-|-|TRBJ2-2
TGTGCCAGTAGCCCGGCCAGGGGGGAGCTGTTTTTT
CASSPARGELFF
>TRBV4-2|TRBD2|-|TRBJ2-5
TGTGCCAGCAGCCAAGTCGGCGGGAGGTGGTATTTGACCCAGTACTTC
CASSQVGGRWYLTQYF
>TRBV19|-|-|TRBJ2-1
TGTGCCAGTAGTCTGATGGGAGGAGACTACAATGAGCAGTTCTTC
CASSLMGGDYNEQFF
>TRBV7-3|-|-|TRBJ2-3
TGTGCCAGCAGCTTAGTAGAGGCAGATACGCAGTATTTT
CASSLVEADTQYF
>TRBV7-2|TRBD1|-|TRBJ2-7
TGTGCCAGCAGCCCGGGACAGATCACCTACGAGCAGTACTTC
CASSPGQITYEQYF